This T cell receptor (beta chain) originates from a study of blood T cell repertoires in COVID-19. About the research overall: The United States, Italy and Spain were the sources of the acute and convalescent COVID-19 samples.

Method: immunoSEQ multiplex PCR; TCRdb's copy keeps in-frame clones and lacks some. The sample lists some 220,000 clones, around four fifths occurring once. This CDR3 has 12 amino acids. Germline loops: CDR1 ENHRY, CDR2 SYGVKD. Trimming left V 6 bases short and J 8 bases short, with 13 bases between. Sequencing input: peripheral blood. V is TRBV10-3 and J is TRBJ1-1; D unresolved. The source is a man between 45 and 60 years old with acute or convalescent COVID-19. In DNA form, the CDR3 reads TGTGCCATCAGCCCGACCCGAGCGGAAGCTTTCTTT. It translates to CAISPTRAEAFF.